The 21 T cell receptor beta chains listed next were all sequenced from one sample in a study of shared clonotypes between healthy human individuals. Cells designated naive CD8 were CD45RO-negative and were positively selected for CCR7, with terminally differentiated effector memory CD45RA+ cells excluded. The repertoire was sequenced with immunoSEQ multiplex PCR; TCRdb's copy has only in-frame clones and lacks some. This table holds about 2,200,000 clones, 93% found once. The sequenced sample consisted of naive CD8+ T cells from PBMCs. The receptors shown here come from a man in his late teens or twenties in good health. Some clones in this sample may be carry-over from other donors' samples.

The chain has TRBV7-6 and TRBJ2-4, with 7 bases aligning to TRBD1. With 4 bases clipped from V and 3 bases from J, the junction kept 9 bases outside the gene matches. Germline V gene data show CDR1 as SGHVS and CDR2 as FNYEAQ. The CDR3 runs 16 residues. CDR3 residues: CASSSRQGEGKNIQYF. The DNA for the CDR3 is TGTGCCAGCAGCTCTCGACAGGGTGAGGGCAAAAACATTCAGTACTTC. Full variable domain (missing parts from reference TRBV7-6 and TRBJ2-4): GAGVSQSPRYKVTKRGQDVALRCDPISGHVSLYWYRQALGQGPEFLTYFNYEAQQDKSGLPNDRFSAERPEGSISTLTIQRTEQRDSAMYRCASSSRQGEGKNIQYFGAGTRLSVL.

The chain recombines TRBV14 with TRBJ2-5; the D gene is possibly TRBD2 (7 bases). Trimming removed 6 bases at V and 1 base at J, with 15 bases between. The CDR3 spans 15 residues. The germline CDR1 and CDR2 sequences are SGHDN and FVKESK. CDR3 nucleotides: TGTGCCAGCAGACTCGAGCGGGACACCCAAGAGACCCAGTACTTC. Protein: CASRLERDTQETQYF. Full variable domain (rest looked up from reference TRBV14 and TRBJ2-5): EAGVTQFPSHSVIEKGQTVTLRCDPISGHDNLYWYRRVMGKEIKFLLHFVKESKQDESGMPNNRFLAERTGGTYSTLKVQPAELEDSGVYFCASRLERDTQETQYFGPGTRLLVL.

The table lists this clone with a count of one. The chain carries TRBV7-9 and TRBJ2-7; maybe TRBD2 (5 bases). The CDR3 has 13 residues. Trimming removed 7 bases from V and 7 bases from J, with 17 bases in between. Germline values: CDR1 SEHNR, CDR2 FQNEAQ (reference sequence). The CDR3 reads CASNSGYGEEQYF. The CDR3 DNA follows: TGTGCCAGCAACTCCGGGTACGGGGAAGAGCAGTACTTC.

For the CDR3, the DNA is TGCGCCAGCAATCCGGTCGGCCCAGGCGCCTACGAGCAGTACTTC. The encoded protein is CASNPVGPGAYEQYF. V usage is TRBV5-1 and J usage is TRBJ2-7; D not certain. Germline V CDR1 and CDR2: SGHRS, YFSETQ. Deletions cut 6 bases from V and 2 bases from J, with 18 bases between. The CDR3 spans 15 residues.

As to this clone: Other nucleotide sequences in the sample specify the same CDR3. The chain is built from TRBV19 and TRBJ2-2; D unresolved. The V gene lost 0 bases and the J gene lost 3 bases, with 2 bases spanning the gap. Per germline, CDR1 LNHDA and CDR2 SQIVND (reference sequence). The CDR3 is made up of 13 amino acids. CDR3 in amino acids: CASSIDYTGELFF. CDR3 nucleotides: TGTGCCAGTAGTATAGACTACACCGGGGAGCTGTTTTTT. Full variable domain (remainder filled in from reference TRBV19 and TRBJ2-2): DGGITQSPKYLFRKEGQNVTLSCEQNLNHDAMYWYRQDPGQGLRLIYYSQIVNDFQKGDIAEGYSVSREKKESFPLTVTSAQKNPTAFYLCASSIDYTGELFFGEGSRLTVL.

The V and J genes are TRBV9 and TRBJ1-2; the match to TRBD1 covers 7 bases. V was pared by 0 bases and J by 3 bases, with 2 bases of the junction left unmatched. Germline V CDR1 and CDR2: SGDLS, YYNGEE. The CDR3 extends over 14 amino acids. CDR3 region: CASSVVGGHYGYTF. The DNA of the CDR3 is TGTGCCAGCAGCGTAGTAGGGGGCCACTATGGCTACACCTTC.

The genes are TRBV14 and TRBJ2-1; D is unresolved. In germline, CDR1 is SGHDN, CDR2 FVKESK. The CDR3 is made up of 16 amino acids. V was trimmed by 4 bases and J by 0 bases, leaving 13 bases between them. CDR3 sequence: CASSPAVARSYNEQFF. DNA for the CDR3: TGTGCCAGCAGCCCAGCTGTAGCCCGCTCCTACAATGAGCAGTTCTTC.

The chain employs TRBV9 and TRBJ2-2; maybe TRBD2 (7 bases). With 1 base removed from V and 5 bases from J, the gap between germline ends came to 21 bases. This CDR3 has 18 amino acids. Germline CDR1 SGDLS, CDR2 YYNGEE. This chain's CDR3 is CASSVRWGGALETGELFF. CDR3 bases: TGTGCCAGCAGCGTACGCTGGGGGGGCGCCCTGGAGACCGGGGAGCTGTTTTTT.

The V call is TRBV29-1, the J call TRBJ2-7, with TRBD1 identical over 8 bases. The CDR3 spans 13 residues. V was pared by 7 bases and J by 0 bases, with 5 bases of the junction left unmatched. Germline V CDR1 and CDR2: SQVTM, ANQGSEA. Here the CDR3 DNA reads TGCAGCGGTGGACAGGGCCTCTCCTACGAGCAGTACTTC. Translated: CSGGQGLSYEQYF.

The chain links TRBV7-9 to TRBJ1-1, with unresolved D. CDR3 length: 17 amino acids. V was clipped by 1 base and J by 1 base, with 16 bases between them. From germline, CDR1 is SEHNR and CDR2 FQNEAQ (reference sequence). The CDR3, as DNA: TGTGCCAGCAGCTTAGTGGCAGCCGGTTGGGGGAACACTGAAGCTTTCTTT. It specifies CASSLVAAGWGNTEAFF.

V usage is TRBV28 and J usage is TRBJ2-2; D assignment may be TRBD1 or TRBD2 (5 bases each). The V end was cut by 4 bases, the J end by 3 bases, with 21 bases between. CDR3 size: 18 residues. Looked up from germline, CDR1 is MDHEN and CDR2 is SYDVKM. CDR3 region: CASSSTDILRGDTGELFF. CDR3 nucleotide sequence: TGTGCCAGCAGTTCGACGGACATCCTCCGAGGGGACACCGGGGAGCTGTTTTTT.

The CDR3 DNA is TGTGCCAGCAGTCCCCGCAGCGGGTACGGCTACACCTTC. It translates to CASSPRSGYGYTF. The gene calls are TRBV7-9 and TRBJ1-2, with no clear D. The CDR3 covers 13 residues. V lost 6 bases, J lost 8 bases, and 16 bases lay in between. Germline-derived CDR1 and CDR2 are SEHNR and FQNEAQ (reference sequence).

The chain is built from TRBV7-9 and TRBJ2-7; TRBD2 matches at 9 bases. The CDR3 loop spans 18 amino acids. Germline V gene sequence: CDR1 SEHNR, CDR2 FQNEAQ (reference sequence). Trimming cost V 2 bases and J 3 bases; bases outside gene matches: 14. CDR3 amino acids: CASSLPAGGGRGSYEQYF. CDR3 bases: TGTGCCAGCAGCTTACCAGCGGGAGGCGGTCGGGGTAGCTACGAGCAGTACTTC.

This chain joins TRBV27 and TRBJ2-7; 7 positions match TRBD2. V gave up 6 bases and J gave up 3 bases; unmatched junction bases: 11. CDR3 length equals 15 residues. Germline V CDR1 and CDR2: MNHEY, SMNVEV (reference sequence). CDR3 coding DNA: TGTGCCAGCAGACGTATGGCTAGCGGTTACTACGAGCAGTACTTC. Encoded protein: CASRRMASGYYEQYF.

This chain links TRBV30 with TRBJ1-1; D not resolved. CDR1 and CDR2 (germline): GTSNPN, SVGIG (reference sequence). There are 11 residues in the CDR3. With 3 bases removed from V and 7 bases from J, the gap between germline ends came to 9 bases. The CDR3 bases are TGTGCCTGGAGCGGCAACGATGAAGCTTTCTTT. The encoded protein is CAWSGNDEAFF.

This rearrangement joins TRBV19 to TRBJ2-7; 9 nucleotides align to TRBD2. The CDR3 is 15 amino acids. Unmatched junction bases numbered 9, after V lost 6 bases and J lost 3 bases. Germline V CDR1 and CDR2: LNHDA, SQIVND (reference sequence). CDR3: CASRAAGGPDYEQYF. Written as DNA, the CDR3 is TGTGCCAGTAGGGCGGCGGGAGGGCCGGACTACGAGCAGTACTTC.

This chain connects TRBV4-1 to TRBJ2-3, with TRBD1 identical over 7 bases. The CDR3 has 16 amino acids. Germline CDR1 MGHRA, CDR2 YSYEKL. Losses at the gene ends were 1 base for V and 5 bases for J; bases not matched to a gene: 9. In DNA form, the CDR3 reads TGCGCCAGCAGCCAAGCGGGCAGGGGGTTGGGAGATACGCAGTATTTT. Its translation: CASSQAGRGLGDTQYF.

The chain carries TRBV7-2 and TRBJ2-7; D not certain. CDR1 is SGHTA and CDR2 is FQGNSA in the germline V gene. This CDR3 is built from 14 residues. The V end was cut by 0 bases, the J end by 4 bases, with 10 bases between. CDR3 in DNA: TGTGCCAGCAGCTTAGCGGCACCTCGATACGAGCAGTACTTC. It yields the protein CASSLAAPRYEQYF.

The count of this clone is one. The chain employs TRBV10-3 and TRBJ2-1; TRBD1 is a possible D gene (5 bases). Trimming took 5 bases from V and 8 from J, leaving 10 bases between them. Germline lookup yields CDR1 ENHRY and CDR2 SYGVKD. The CDR3 is 12 amino acids. The CDR3: CAISKDTDEQFF. The CDR3 DNA reads TGTGCCATCAGTAAGGACACCGATGAGCAGTTCTTC.

The rearrangement joins TRBV29-1 to TRBJ2-2; possible D gene TRBD2, 5 bases. Germline CDR1 SQVTM, CDR2 ANQGSEA. Trimming left V 4 bases short and J 3 bases short, with 18 bases between. The CDR3 is 16 amino acids. The CDR3 DNA reads TGCAGCGTTGCCGGGTCACTAGAAGCCCACACCGGGGAGCTGTTTTTT. Translating gives CSVAGSLEAHTGELFF.

The genes are TRBV27 and TRBJ1-2; possible D gene TRBD1, 5 bases. The CDR3 covers 14 residues. Germline V gene data show CDR1 as MNHEY and CDR2 as SMNVEV (reference sequence). V was shortened by 8 bases and J by 5 bases, with 18 bases between the two germline ends. CDR3 region: CASGLIGHSYGYTF. In nucleotides, the CDR3 is TGTGCCAGCGGCTTGATCGGACACTCGTATGGCTACACCTTC.